This T cell receptor beta chain derives from a study of blood T cell repertoires in COVID-19. Overall study: Researchers got acute and convalescent COVID-19 samples from the United States, Italy and Spain. T cells, B-cell-depleted T cells, or PBMCs provided the cDNA or gDNA that served as material.

Methods used by the authors: Counts of nucleated cells, estimated from reference gene primer amplification, were obtained. The method was immunoSEQ multiplex PCR; TCRdb's version includes in-frame clones alone and lacks a portion of them. D and trimming were read from the DNA, whereas the V and J calls and clone size are those reported in that table. The sample has over 100,000 clones; around 80% are singletons. CDR3 size: 20 residues. V lost 3 bases, J lost 0 bases, and 13 bases stayed unmatched. Per germline, CDR1 MDHEN and CDR2 SYDVKM. The source is a woman older than 75 with acute or convalescent COVID-19. Sequenced material: peripheral blood. The chain uses TRBV28 and TRBJ2-1; 11 nucleotides line up with TRBD2. CDR3 in amino acids: CASSFLRGLAGPSSYNEQFF. The CDR3 DNA follows: TGTGCCAGCAGTTTCCTTCGCGGACTAGCGGGTCCTAGCTCCTACAATGAGCAGTTCTTC.